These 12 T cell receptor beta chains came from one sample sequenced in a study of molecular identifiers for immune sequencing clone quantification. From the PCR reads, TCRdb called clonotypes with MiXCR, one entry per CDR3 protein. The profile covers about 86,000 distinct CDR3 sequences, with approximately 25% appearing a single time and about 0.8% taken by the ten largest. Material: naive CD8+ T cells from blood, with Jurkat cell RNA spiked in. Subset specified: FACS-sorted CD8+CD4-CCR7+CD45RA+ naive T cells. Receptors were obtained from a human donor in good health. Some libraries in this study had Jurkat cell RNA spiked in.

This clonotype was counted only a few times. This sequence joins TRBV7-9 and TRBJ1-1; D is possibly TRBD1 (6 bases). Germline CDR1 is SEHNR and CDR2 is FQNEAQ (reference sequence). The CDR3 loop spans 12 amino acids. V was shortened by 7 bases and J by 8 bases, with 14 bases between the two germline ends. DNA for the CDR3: TGTGCCAGCACCCCCGCGGGGGCCGAAGCTTTCTTT. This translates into CASTPAGAEAFF.

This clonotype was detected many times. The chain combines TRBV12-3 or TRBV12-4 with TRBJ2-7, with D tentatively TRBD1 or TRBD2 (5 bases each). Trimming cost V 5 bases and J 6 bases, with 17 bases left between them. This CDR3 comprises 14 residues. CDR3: CASSLSQGPGEQYF. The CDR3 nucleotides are TGTGCCAGCAGTCTATCCCAGGGACCCGGCGAGCAGTACTTC.

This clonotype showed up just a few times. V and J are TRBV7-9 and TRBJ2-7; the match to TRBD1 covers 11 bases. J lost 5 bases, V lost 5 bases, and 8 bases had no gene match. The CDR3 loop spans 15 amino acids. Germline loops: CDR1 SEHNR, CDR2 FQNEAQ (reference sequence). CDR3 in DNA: TGTGCCAGCAGCGACAGGACAGGGGGCCGCAACGAGCAGTACTTC. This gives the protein CASSDRTGGRNEQYF. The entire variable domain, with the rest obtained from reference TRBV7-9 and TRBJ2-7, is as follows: DTGVSQNPRHKITKRGQNVTFRCDPISEHNRLYWYRQTLGQGPEFLTYFQNEAQLEKSRLLSDRFSAERPKGSFSTLEIQRTEQGDSAMYLCASSDRTGGRNEQYFGPGTRLTVT.

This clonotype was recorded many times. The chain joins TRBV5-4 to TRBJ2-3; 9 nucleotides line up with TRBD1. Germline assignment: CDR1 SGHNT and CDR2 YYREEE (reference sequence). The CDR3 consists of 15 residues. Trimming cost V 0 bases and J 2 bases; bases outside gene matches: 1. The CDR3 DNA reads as TGTGCCAGCAGCTTGGGACAGGGGGTCACAGATACGCAGTATTTT. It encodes CASSLGQGVTDTQYF.

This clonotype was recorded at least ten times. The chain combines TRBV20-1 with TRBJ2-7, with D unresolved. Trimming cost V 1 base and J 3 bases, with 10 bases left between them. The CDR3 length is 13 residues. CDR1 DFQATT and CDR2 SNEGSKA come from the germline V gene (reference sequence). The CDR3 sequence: CSARVRRGYEQYF. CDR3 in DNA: TGCAGTGCTAGAGTACGGAGAGGCTACGAGCAGTACTTC.

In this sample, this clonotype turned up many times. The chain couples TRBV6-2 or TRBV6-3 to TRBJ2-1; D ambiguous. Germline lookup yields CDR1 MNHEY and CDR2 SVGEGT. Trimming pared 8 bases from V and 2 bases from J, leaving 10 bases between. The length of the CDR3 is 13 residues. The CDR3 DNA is TGTGCCAGCTTGGCGGAGACCTACAATGAGCAGTTCTTC. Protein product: CASLAETYNEQFF.

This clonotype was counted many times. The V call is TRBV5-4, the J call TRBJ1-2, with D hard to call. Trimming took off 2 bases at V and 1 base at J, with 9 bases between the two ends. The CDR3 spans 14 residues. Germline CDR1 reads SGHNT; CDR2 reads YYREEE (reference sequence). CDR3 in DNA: TGTGCCAGCAGCTTTTCGGGCGGTAACTATGGCTACACCTTC. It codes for CASSFSGGNYGYTF.

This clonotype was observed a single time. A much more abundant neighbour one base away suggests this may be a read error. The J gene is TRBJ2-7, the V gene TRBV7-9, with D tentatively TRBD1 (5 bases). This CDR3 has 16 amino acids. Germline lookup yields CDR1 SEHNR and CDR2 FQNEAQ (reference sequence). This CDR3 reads CASSLGNAGPSYGQYF. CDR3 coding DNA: TGTGCCAGCAGCTTAGGGAATGCAGGGCCCTCCTACGGGCAGTACTTC.

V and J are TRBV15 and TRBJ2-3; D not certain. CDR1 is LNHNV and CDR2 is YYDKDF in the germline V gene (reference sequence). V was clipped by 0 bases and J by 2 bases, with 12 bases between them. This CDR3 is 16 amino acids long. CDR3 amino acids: CATSRDGPGVTDTQYF. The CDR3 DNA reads TGTGCCACCAGCAGAGATGGCCCCGGCGTCACAGATACGCAGTATTTT.

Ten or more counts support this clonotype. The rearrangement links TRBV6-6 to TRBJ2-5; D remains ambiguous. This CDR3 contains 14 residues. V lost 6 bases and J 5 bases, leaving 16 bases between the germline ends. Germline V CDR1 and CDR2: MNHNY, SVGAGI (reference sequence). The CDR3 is CASRPEVAGETQYF. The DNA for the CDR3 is TGTGCCAGCAGACCCGAAGTCGCTGGGGAGACCCAGTACTTC.

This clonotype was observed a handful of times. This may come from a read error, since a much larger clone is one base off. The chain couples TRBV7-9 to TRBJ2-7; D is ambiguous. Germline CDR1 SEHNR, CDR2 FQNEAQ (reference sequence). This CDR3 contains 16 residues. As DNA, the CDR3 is TGTGCCTGCAGCCCGCCTTGGGGTACATCGATCGACGAGCAGTACTTC. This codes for CACSPPWGTSIDEQYF.

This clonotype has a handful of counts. The CDR3 DNA follows: TGCAGCGTTGAAGCCGGGACTAGCGCCTCCGTCTACAATGAGCAGTTCTTC. Residues: CSVEAGTSASVYNEQFF. The chain combines TRBV29-1 with TRBJ2-1, with 10 bases fitting TRBD2. Germline CDR1 is SQVTM and CDR2 is ANQGSEA. The CDR3 runs 17 residues. The V segment lost 1 base and the J segment 3 bases; nucleotides outside the gene matches: 9.